This entry lists 18 T cell receptor beta chains sequenced from one sample in a study of blood T cell repertoires in COVID-19. Profiling relied on immunoSEQ multiplex PCR, and the TCRdb table lists in-frame clones only, not all of them. This table holds around 100,000 clones, about 87% found once. Specimen: peripheral blood. These receptors came from a human donor in a cohort sampled during active COVID-19.

The chain carries TRBV5-1 and TRBJ1-2; D may be TRBD1 (6 bases). The CDR3 is 14 amino acids. The germline V and J ends were trimmed by 1 base and 7 bases, with 14 bases remaining between them. The germline V gene has CDR1 SGHRS and CDR2 YFSETQ. The CDR3 DNA sequence: TGCGCCAGCAGCTTGTCGGGGGGCGTAATTGGCTACACCTTC. This translates into CASSLSGGVIGYTF.

The table lists this clone with a count of one. The CDR3 spells CASSVGSLAGEQETQYF. DNA for the CDR3: TGTGCCAGCAGCGTAGGGTCCCTAGCGGGAGAGCAAGAGACCCAGTACTTC. The chain has TRBV9 and TRBJ2-5; 10 nucleotides match TRBD2. Germline CDR1 reads SGDLS; CDR2 reads YYNGEE. CDR3 length equals 17 residues. V shed 0 bases and J 2 bases; nucleotides not matched to a gene: 7.

The chain links TRBV7-8 to TRBJ1-1, with D possibly TRBD1 on 5 matching bases. V lost 5 bases and J 5 bases, leaving 15 bases between the germline ends. Germline V gives CDR1 SGHVS, CDR2 FQNEAQ. CDR3 length: 14 amino acids. The DNA for the CDR3 is TGTGCCAGCAGCCCACCTTGGGGGGTAACTGAAGCTTTCTTT. Translation: CASSPPWGVTEAFF.

The chain joins TRBV5-4 to TRBJ1-4, with D perhaps matching TRBD1 (5 bases). The V end lost 4 bases, the J end lost 5 bases, and 18 bases lay between the germline ends. Germline CDR1 is SGHNT and CDR2 is YYREEE (reference sequence). This CDR3 contains 16 residues. The CDR3 coding sequence is TGTGCCAGCAGCCATGGAGGGACGGGGAACAATGAAAAACTGTTTTTT. It yields the protein CASSHGGTGNNEKLFF.

This clone was recorded a few times. The chain joins TRBV7-8 to TRBJ2-7, with a weak D call TRBD2 (6 bases). There are 14 residues in the CDR3. Germline V gene lookup returns CDR1 SGHVS and CDR2 FQNEAQ. The germline V and J ends were trimmed by 2 bases and 6 bases, with 14 bases remaining between them. The CDR3 DNA reads TGTGCCAGCAGCTTATTGCGGGAAGTCGCCGAGCAGTACTTC. Encoded protein: CASSLLREVAEQYF. Combining the CDR3 with reference TRBV7-8 and TRBJ2-7 gives the whole variable domain GAGVSQSPRYKVAKRGQDVALRCDPISGHVSLFWYQQALGQGPEFLTYFQNEAQLDKSGLPSDRFFAERPEGSVSTLKIQRTQQEDSAVYLCASSLLREVAEQYFGPGTRLTVT.

The chain recombines TRBV29-1 with TRBJ2-5; D remains unclear. The CDR3 has 12 residues. Trimming stripped 3 bases from V and 0 bases from J, with 5 bases between. Germline lookup yields CDR1 SQVTM and CDR2 ANQGSEA. CDR3 region: CSVDLYQETQYF. As DNA, the CDR3 is TGCAGCGTTGACTTGTACCAAGAGACCCAGTACTTC.

This clone has only one observation. This CDR3 is CASSQSGGLSYEQYF. In DNA, the CDR3 is TGTGCCAGCAGTCAGAGCGGGGGGCTGAGCTACGAGCAGTACTTC. The chain joins TRBV7-3 to TRBJ2-7, with TRBD2 identical over 9 bases. The CDR3 totals 15 residues. Germline V lookup: CDR1 SGHTA, CDR2 FQGTGA. V shed 6 bases and J 3 bases; nucleotides not matched to a gene: 9.

The chain employs TRBV7-9 and TRBJ1-1; D is unclear. The germline V gene has CDR1 SEHNR and CDR2 FQNEAQ (reference sequence). The CDR3 totals 9 residues. V lost 8 bases and J lost 7, with 5 bases in between. The CDR3 DNA sequence: TGTGCCAGCGAGCTTGAAGCTTTCTTT. Protein: CASELEAFF. The full variable domain, rest sourced from reference TRBV7-9 and TRBJ1-1, is DTGVSQNPRHKITKRGQNVTFRCDPISEHNRLYWYRQTLGQGPEFLTYFQNEAQLEKSRLLSDRFSAERPKGSFSTLEIQRTEQGDSAMYLCASELEAFFGQGTRLTVV.

V is TRBV30 and J is TRBJ2-7; 9 bases are shared with TRBD1. The CDR3 is 15 residues long. Trimming removed 8 bases from V and 3 bases from J; junction bases left unmatched: 14. Germline CDR1 GTSNPN, CDR2 SVGIG (reference sequence). CDR3 sequence reads: CARSPRDRVLYEQYF. The CDR3 coding sequence is TGTGCCAGGTCCCCCAGGGACAGGGTGCTCTACGAGCAGTACTTC.

The genes are TRBV7-9 and TRBJ2-3; TRBD2 aligns across 11 bases. The CDR3 has 18 residues. Unmatched junction bases numbered 9, after V lost 0 bases and J lost 4 bases. Germline CDR1 is SEHNR and CDR2 is FQNEAQ (reference sequence). As DNA, the CDR3 is TGTGCCAGCAGCTTAGCGGTGCTAGCGGGAGGTTTTTCAGATACGCAGTATTTT. Translated: CASSLAVLAGGFSDTQYF.

V and J are TRBV3-1 (or the pseudogene TRBV3-2) and TRBJ1-6, with TRBD1 identical over 7 bases. Trimming at V came to 3 bases and at J to 8 bases, leaving 4 bases not matched to a gene. Per germline, CDR1 LGHDT and CDR2 YNNKEL (reference sequence). The CDR3 runs to 14 residues. This CDR3 is CASSQLTGDSPLHF. DNA of the CDR3: TGTGCCAGCAGCCAGCTCACAGGGGATTCACCCCTCCACTTT.

This chain connects TRBV9 to TRBJ1-1; D may be TRBD1 (6 bases). The CDR3 is 16 residues long. Looked up from germline, CDR1 is SGDLS and CDR2 is YYNGEE. V was cut by 0 bases and J by 3 bases, with 15 bases left in between. In DNA, the CDR3 is TGTGCCAGCAGCGTAGTCGGGGCAGGGGCGGACACTGAAGCTTTCTTT. It yields the protein CASSVVGAGADTEAFF.

V gene TRBV7-6 combines with J gene TRBJ2-1; 12 positions match TRBD1. The CDR3 totals 16 residues. J was trimmed by 8 bases and V by 7 bases; bases with no gene match: 12. The germline V gene has CDR1 SGHVS and CDR2 FNYEAQ. The CDR3 DNA sequence: TGTGCCAGCACCCGATCGTCCGGGACAGGGGGCTATGAGCAGTTCTTC. This sequence encodes CASTRSSGTGGYEQFF.

In its sample, this clone was seen once. This chain links TRBV28 with TRBJ2-7, with TRBD1 matching over 8 bases. This CDR3 is built from 14 residues. Germline V CDR1 and CDR2: MDHEN, SYDVKM. The V segment lost 6 bases and the J segment 3 bases; nucleotides outside the gene matches: 7. CDR3: CASRKSGGGYEQYF. For the CDR3, the DNA is TGTGCCAGCAGGAAGTCAGGGGGCGGCTACGAGCAGTACTTC.

This clone was observed a single time. The chain uses TRBV5-1 and TRBJ2-1; the D is unclear. This CDR3 has 16 residues. Germline V gene data show CDR1 as SGHRS and CDR2 as YFSETQ. V lost 0 bases to trimming and J lost 6 bases, with 16 bases between them. CDR3 nucleotides: TGCGCCAGCAGCTTGGGAGGCACCATATCGGTCAATGAGCAGTTCTTC. Amino acids: CASSLGGTISVNEQFF.

J is TRBJ1-5 and V is TRBV19; possibly TRBD1 for D (6 bases). The germline CDR1 and CDR2 sequences are LNHDA and SQIVND (reference sequence). V was cut by 2 bases and J by 5 bases, with 10 bases left in between. The CDR3 extends over 14 amino acids. The DNA for the CDR3 is TGTGCCAGTAGTATATGGGCAGGGGATCAGCCCCAGCATTTT. Amino acids: CASSIWAGDQPQHF.

This chain connects TRBV28 to TRBJ1-2; 7 bases are shared with TRBD1. V lost 6 bases to trimming and J lost 5 bases; unmatched junction nucleotides: 15. CDR1 is MDHEN, CDR2 SYDVKM, per germline. This CDR3 region has 16 residues. CDR3 residues: CASRPGQPLPVYGYTF. Written as DNA, the CDR3 is TGTGCCAGCAGACCGGGACAGCCTCTGCCCGTTTATGGCTACACCTTC.

This chain joins TRBV6-1 and TRBJ1-1; TRBD1 aligns across 7 bases. The germline gives CDR1 MNHNS, CDR2 SASEGT. This CDR3 has 17 residues. Trimming at V came to 3 bases and at J to 1 base, leaving 11 bases not matched to a gene. The CDR3 nucleotides are TGTGCCAGCAGTGAGTCACAGGGGAGAACATGGAACACTGAAGCTTTCTTT. Translated, it gives CASSESQGRTWNTEAFF.